Below are 8 T cell receptor beta chains sequenced from a single sample in a study of control samples from healthy donors and cancer patients. Libraries were prepared by immunoSEQ multiplex PCR; TCRdb keeps only in-frame clonotypes and omits some of them. The sample carries about 130,000 clones, 85% to 95% recorded once. Sequencing input: PBMCs. These receptors all stem from a middle-aged man with head and neck cancer.

This chain connects TRBV29-1 to TRBJ2-1; D is perhaps TRBD2 (6 bases). V lost 1 base and J lost 0, with 19 bases in between. The V gene's germline CDR1 is SQVTM and CDR2 ANQGSEA. The CDR3 is 18 residues long. The CDR3 sequence: CSVEGHGARGSSYNEQFF. CDR3 DNA: TGCAGCGTTGAAGGCCACGGAGCTCGGGGGAGCTCCTACAATGAGCAGTTCTTC.

The chain combines TRBV6-5 with TRBJ1-2; D unclear. CDR3 length: 13 amino acids. Per germline, CDR1 MNHEY and CDR2 SVGAGI. The ends were cut back, 2 bases at V and 4 bases at J, with 8 bases in the middle. CDR3 bases: TGTGCCAGCAGTTACGACCTCCTCTATGGCTACACCTTC. Amino acids: CASSYDLLYGYTF.

The V gene is TRBV13, the J gene TRBJ1-6; 8 nucleotides match TRBD1. Germline CDR1 PRHDT, CDR2 FYEKMQ (reference sequence). The CDR3 has 20 amino acids. The trim removed 3 bases at V and 1 base at J, leaving 14 bases unmatched. The CDR3 DNA follows: TGTGCCAGCAGCTTTCGCCCTACAGGGGGAGCTTGGTCCTATAATTCACCCCTCCACTTT. It specifies CASSFRPTGGAWSYNSPLHF.

The genes are TRBV9 and TRBJ1-1; D unclear. Trimming stripped 0 bases from V and 4 bases from J, with 10 bases between. Germline CDR1 is SGDLS and CDR2 is YYNGEE. The CDR3 totals 14 residues. The CDR3 nucleotides read TGTGCCAGCAGCGTAGCTGGTGCGGTCACTGAAGCTTTCTTT. Protein product: CASSVAGAVTEAFF.

V and J are TRBV4-3 and TRBJ1-6, with D uncertain. CDR1 LGHNA and CDR2 YSLEER come from the germline V gene. The V and J ends lost 0 bases and 0 bases respectively, with 24 bases between them. The CDR3 is 22 amino acids. CDR3 region: CASSQDRREQYQASSYNSPLHF. Written as DNA, the CDR3 is TGCGCCAGCAGCCAAGATAGGAGGGAGCAGTACCAAGCGAGCTCCTATAATTCACCCCTCCACTTT.

The chain joins TRBV10-3 to TRBJ2-7; D ambiguous. This CDR3 is built from 12 residues. From germline, CDR1 is ENHRY and CDR2 SYGVKD. Trimming pared 6 bases from V and 3 bases from J, leaving 9 bases between. In DNA, the CDR3 is TGTGCCATCAGGTCGGACCACTACGAGCAGTACTTC. Protein product: CAIRSDHYEQYF.

The genes are TRBV2 and TRBJ1-1, with D possibly matching TRBD1 (6 bases). Per the germline V gene, CDR1 is SNHLY and CDR2 is FYNNEI. V lost 6 bases, J lost 6 bases, and 17 bases lay in between. This CDR3 has 14 residues. The CDR3 DNA follows: TGTGCCAGCAGCCCCGGGCAGGGGCCCCCTGAAGCTTTCTTT. Protein: CASSPGQGPPEAFF.

This clone was detected only once. The CDR3 sequence is CASSYRKGSNYGYTF. The CDR3 nucleotides read TGTGCCAGCAGTTATCGAAAAGGATCCAACTATGGCTACACCTTC. The chain is built from TRBV6-2 or TRBV6-3 and TRBJ1-2, with D uncertain. CDR1 is MNHEY and CDR2 is SVGEGT in the germline V gene. The CDR3 loop spans 15 amino acids. V dropped 3 bases and J dropped 2 bases, with 13 bases sitting between them.